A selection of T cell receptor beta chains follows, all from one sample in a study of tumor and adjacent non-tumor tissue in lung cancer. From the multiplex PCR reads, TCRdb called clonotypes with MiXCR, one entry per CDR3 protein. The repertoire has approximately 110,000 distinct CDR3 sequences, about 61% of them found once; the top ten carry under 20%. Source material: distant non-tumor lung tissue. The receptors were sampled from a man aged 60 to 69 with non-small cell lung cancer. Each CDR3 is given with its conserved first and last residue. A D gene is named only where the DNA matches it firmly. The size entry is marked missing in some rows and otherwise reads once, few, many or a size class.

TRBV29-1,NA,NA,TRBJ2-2,TGCAGCGCTAGTGGGGGGGCAGGGTCGAACACCGGGGAGCTGTTTTTT,CSASGGAGSNTGELFF
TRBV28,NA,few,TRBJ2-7,TGTGCCAGCAGTTTAGGGACGGAGAGCTCCTACGAGCAGTACTTC,CASSLGTESSYEQYF
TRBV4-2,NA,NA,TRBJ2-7,TGTGCCAGCAGCCAAGAAGGGTCCTACGAGCAGCACTTC,CASSQEGSYEQHF
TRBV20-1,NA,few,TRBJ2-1,TGCAGTGCTAGACCCGACTGGGATAATGAGCAGTTCTTC,CSARPDWDNEQFF
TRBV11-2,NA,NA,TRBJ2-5,TGTTCCAGCACCTCCCACGGAGCTTGGGAGACCCAGTACTTC,CSSTSHGAWETQYF
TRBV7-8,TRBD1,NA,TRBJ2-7,TGTGCCAGCAGCCTCGGGACAGGAACGTCCTACGGGCAGTACTTC,CASSLGTGTSYGQYF
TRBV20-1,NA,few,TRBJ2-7,TGCAGTGCTAGAGTTCAGGGAGGCTACGAGCAGTACTTC,CSARVQGGYEQYF
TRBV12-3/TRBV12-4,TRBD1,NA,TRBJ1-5,TGTGCTAGCACCAGACAGGGAAGGGCTCAGCCCCAGCATTTT,CASTRQGRAQPQHF
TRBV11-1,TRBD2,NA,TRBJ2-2,TGTGCCAGCAGCTTACTAGCGGTAAAGACCGGGGAGCTGTTTTTT,CASSLLAVKTGELFF
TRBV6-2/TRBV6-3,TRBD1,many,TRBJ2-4,TGTGCCTCTGGGACAGACCAGGGCATTCAGTACTTC,CASGTDQGIQYF
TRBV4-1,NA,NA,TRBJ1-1,TGCGCCAGCAGCCAGTATAGGCGGTACACTGAAGCTTTCTTT,CASSQYRRYTEAFF
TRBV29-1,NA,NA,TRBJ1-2,TGCAGCAATAGATCGGGATCTGATGGCTACACCTTC,CSNRSGSDGYTF
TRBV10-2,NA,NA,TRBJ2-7,TGCGCCAGCAGTGAGTCGTTTGGATGGCCGATCATCTACGAGCAGTACTTC,CASSESFGWPIIYEQYF
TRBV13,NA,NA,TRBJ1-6,TGTGCCAGCAGCTTCGGGGCGAGGAGCCGGAATTCACCCCTCCACTTT,CASSFGARSRNSPLHF
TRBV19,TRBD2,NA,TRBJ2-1,TGTGCCAGTAGCCGCCGGGGCAGCGGGGCTTACAATGAGCAGTTCTTC,CASSRRGSGAYNEQFF
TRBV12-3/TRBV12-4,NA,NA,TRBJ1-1,TGTGCCAGTAGTAGGGGGAGCACTGAAGCTTTCTTT,CASSRGSTEAFF
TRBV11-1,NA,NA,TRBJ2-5,TGTCCCAGCAGCTCAGCAGGGAGCAGGAAGACCCAGTACTTC,CPSSSAGSRKTQYF
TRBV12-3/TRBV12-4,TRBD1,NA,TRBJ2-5,TGTGCCAGCAGTCCCGGACAGGTACAAGAGACCCAATACTTC,CASSPGQVQETQYF
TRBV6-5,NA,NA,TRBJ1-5,TGTGCCAGTAGCTACGATCAATATAGCTATCAGCCCCAGCATTTT,CASSYDQYSYQPQHF
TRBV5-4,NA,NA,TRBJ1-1,TGTGTCAGCGAGAGTTGGTCGGCCCTCACTGAAGCTTTCTTT,CVSESWSALTEAFF
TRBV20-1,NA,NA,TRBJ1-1,TGCAGTGTTAGAGCGGTCAGGGGGAACACTGAAGCTTTCTTT,CSVRAVRGNTEAFF
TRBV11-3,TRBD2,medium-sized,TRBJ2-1,TGTGCCAGCAGCTTAGTTGGTAGCGGGAGGAATGAGCAGTTCTTC,CASSLVGSGRNEQFF